This record concerns one TCR beta chain sequence. The germline CDR1 and CDR2 sequences are SNHLY and FYNNEI. The CDR3 length is 12 residues. Deletions cut 4 bases from V and 7 bases from J, with 10 bases between. The data were obtained in a study of blood T cell repertoires in COVID-19. This study enrolled people aged 18 to 89 from around 26 US geographic areas. Before being deemed recovered, Cohort 3 donors had two negative PCRs, clearance, or symptom resolution. The data were produced by immunoSEQ multiplex PCR, yet TCRdb's version contains in-frame clones alone and is incomplete. The sample has a few hundred thousand clones, 75% to 90% seen once.

The chain couples TRBV2 to TRBJ1-1; D remains unclear. Sequencing was carried out using PBMCs or T cells enriched from blood (not recorded which). The clonotype comes from a man between 18 and 29 years old who had recovered from COVID-19. CDR3 region: CASSGVGSEAFF. In DNA, the CDR3 is TGTGCCAGCAGTGGGGTGGGGAGTGAAGCTTTCTTT.